The rows below give T cell receptor beta chains drawn from one sample of a study of early T cells in non-severe SARS-CoV-2 infection. MiXCR, applied by TCRdb to the 5' RACE reads, yields one record per CDR3 protein. The repertoire consists of about 86,000 distinct CDR3 sequences, with roughly an eighth occurring once and the leading ten covering 6.5% to 9%. The sequenced sample consisted of whole blood. These receptors originate from an adult who was a healthcare worker with PCR-confirmed SARS-CoV-2 infection or an uninfected control (not recorded which). The CDR3 runs from the conserved cysteine through the conserved F or W.

>TRBJ1-2|TRBV30
CAWRQQGTLGYTF
>TRBJ2-5|TRBV2
CASGRTSGDHGTQYF
>TRBJ2-5|TRBV18
CASSPAGIQETQYF
>TRBJ1-2|TRBV12-3/TRBV12-4
CASSSSGHYGYTF
>TRBJ2-7|TRBV9
CASSVGTEYEQYF
>TRBJ1-2|TRBV20-1
CSARVPGVVYGYTF
>TRBJ2-5|TRBV3-1
CASMSSGPGETQYF
>TRBJ1-1|TRBV5-6
CASSLGQPTEAFF
>TRBJ2-5|TRBV5-1
CASSLGGTQETQYF
>TRBJ2-1|TRBV7-7
CASSWDSGGNEQFF
>TRBJ1-1|TRBV29-1
CSVAGLMGLGTEAFF
>TRBJ2-2|TRBV24-1
CATSDLGRDTGELFF
>TRBJ2-2|TRBV29-1
CSVGLSRELFF
>TRBJ2-7|TRBV11-3
CASSSPHRGLYEQYF
>TRBJ1-1|TRBV12-3/TRBV12-4
CASSLGTGSVEAFF
>TRBJ1-1|TRBV9
CASSVDRGGSTEAFF